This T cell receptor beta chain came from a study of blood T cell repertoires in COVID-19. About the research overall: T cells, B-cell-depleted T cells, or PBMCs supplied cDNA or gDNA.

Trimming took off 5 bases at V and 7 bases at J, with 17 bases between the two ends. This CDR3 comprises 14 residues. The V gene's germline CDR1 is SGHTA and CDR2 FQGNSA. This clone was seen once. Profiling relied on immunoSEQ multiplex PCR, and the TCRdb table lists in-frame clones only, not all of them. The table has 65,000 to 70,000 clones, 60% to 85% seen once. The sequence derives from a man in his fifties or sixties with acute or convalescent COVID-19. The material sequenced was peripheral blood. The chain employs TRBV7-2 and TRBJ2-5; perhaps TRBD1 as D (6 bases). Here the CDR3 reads CASSPRPGEGTQYF. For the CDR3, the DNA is TGTGCCAGCAGCCCTAGGCCAGGGGAAGGGACCCAGTACTTC.